Shown below are 6 T cell receptor beta chains from a single sample sequenced in a study of regulatory dendritic cells for organ transplantation. Antigens of these TCRs are unknown. Sorted subsets were CFSE-labeled and cultured approximately 5 days with allogeneic dendritic cells. Only in-frame clones appear in the TCRdb table, and some are missing; sequencing was by immunoSEQ multiplex PCR. The data show approximately 9,300 clones, roughly 65% seen once. Input material: naive CD4+ T cells from blood cultured with dendritic cells. Noted subset: CD45RA+ naive T cells. The receptor set was obtained from a human donor in good health.

This chain links TRBV5-1 with TRBJ2-3; 10 nucleotides match TRBD1. CDR1 SGHRS and CDR2 YFSETQ come from the germline V gene. The V and J ends lost 4 bases and 0 bases, in that order; junction bases with no gene match: 2. The CDR3 length is 15 residues. The CDR3 here is CASSGTGDSTDTQYF. DNA for the CDR3: TGCGCCAGCAGCGGGACAGGGGACAGCACAGATACGCAGTATTTT.

This chain uses TRBV5-5 with TRBJ1-1; TRBD1 matches at 9 bases. The V gene's germline CDR1 is SGHKS and CDR2 YYEKEE (reference sequence). The CDR3 extends over 14 amino acids. V shed 4 bases, J shed 4 bases, and the junction held 5 bases outside the gene matches. CDR3 protein: CASSRDRASTEAFF. CDR3 nucleotides: TGTGCCAGCAGCCGGGACAGGGCCTCCACTGAAGCTTTCTTT.

With respect to this clone: One end of the junction fails to match germline, which may point to a read error. The sample carries other DNA sequences with the same CDR3. The chain carries TRBV19 and TRBJ2-1; 11 bases match TRBD2. Germline CDR1 LNHDA, CDR2 SQIVND (reference sequence). The CDR3 is made up of 15 amino acids. CDR3 protein: CASSTGLAGYNEQFF. The CDR3, as DNA: TGTGCCAGTAGTACAGGACTAGCGGGTTACAATGAGCAATTCTTC.

The V and J genes are TRBV11-2 and TRBJ2-3; 9 bases fit TRBD2. Per the germline V gene, CDR1 is SGHAT and CDR2 is FQNNGV. CDR3 length: 14 amino acids. With V trimmed by 4 bases and J by 4 bases, 3 bases remained unmatched. This CDR3 is CASSSQRGADTQYF. CDR3 in DNA: TGTGCCAGCAGCTCACAGCGGGGGGCAGATACGCAGTATTTT.

This sequence joins TRBV6-5 and TRBJ2-7; D is perhaps TRBD2 (5 bases). This CDR3 contains 15 residues. Germline loops: CDR1 MNHEY, CDR2 SVGAGI. V was pared by 5 bases and J by 3 bases, with 17 bases between. The CDR3 is CASSRLPGNGYEQYF. The CDR3 DNA follows: TGTGCCAGCAGTCGCCTACCGGGGAACGGCTACGAGCAGTACTTC.

The V gene is TRBV6-5, the J gene TRBJ1-6, with a possible D match to TRBD1 (5 bases). This CDR3 is built from 12 residues. Germline loops: CDR1 MNHEY, CDR2 SVGAGI. Trimming removed 6 bases at V and 9 bases at J, with 9 bases between. CDR3 DNA: TGTGCCAGCAGGAACGGGGGTTCACCCCTCCACTTT. Its translation: CASRNGGSPLHF.